This TCR beta chain was identified in a study of fetal regulatory T cell absence and autoimmunity. Study-wide findings and caveats: Broadly similar TRB gene family usage was seen in pancreas and cord blood.

The protocol was immunoSEQ multiplex PCR, while the TCRdb copy is restricted to in-frame clones and leaves out a portion. The data show around 100,000 clones, 60% to 80% seen once. Of note for this clone: Its target is unknown.

CDR3 size: 19 residues. V lost 6 bases to trimming and J lost 2 bases, with 29 bases between them. Germline CDR1 SGHVS, CDR2 FQNEAQ. J is TRBJ2-7 and V is TRBV7-8; tentative D call: TRBD1 (9 bases). The material sequenced was pancreas tissue. This TCR came from a male donor with IPEX syndrome. CDR3: CASSSLGTGKRRGAYEQYF. DNA of the CDR3: TGTGCCAGCAGTTCCCTCGGGACAGGGAAGCGGCGGGGGGCCTACGAGCAGTACTTC.